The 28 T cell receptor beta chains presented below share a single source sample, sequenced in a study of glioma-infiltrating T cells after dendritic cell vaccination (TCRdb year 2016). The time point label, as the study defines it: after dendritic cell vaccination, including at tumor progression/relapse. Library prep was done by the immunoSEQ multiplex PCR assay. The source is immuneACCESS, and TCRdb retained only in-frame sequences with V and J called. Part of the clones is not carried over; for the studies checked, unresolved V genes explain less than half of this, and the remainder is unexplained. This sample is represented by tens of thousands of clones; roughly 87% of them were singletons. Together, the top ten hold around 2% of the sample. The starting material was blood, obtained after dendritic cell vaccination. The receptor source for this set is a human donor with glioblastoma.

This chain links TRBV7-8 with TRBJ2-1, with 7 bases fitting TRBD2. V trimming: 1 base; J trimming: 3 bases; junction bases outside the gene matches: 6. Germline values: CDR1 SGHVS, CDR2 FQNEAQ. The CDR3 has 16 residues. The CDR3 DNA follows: TGTGCCAGCAGCTTAGTGAGCGGGATTATCTACAATGAGCAGTTCTTC. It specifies CASSLVSGIIYNEQFF.

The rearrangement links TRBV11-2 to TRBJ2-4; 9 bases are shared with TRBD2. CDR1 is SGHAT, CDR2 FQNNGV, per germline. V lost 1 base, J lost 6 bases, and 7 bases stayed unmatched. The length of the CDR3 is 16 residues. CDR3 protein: CASSLGGREGSNIQYF. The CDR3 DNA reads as TGTGCCAGCAGCTTAGGCGGGCGGGAGGGCTCAAACATTCAGTACTTC.

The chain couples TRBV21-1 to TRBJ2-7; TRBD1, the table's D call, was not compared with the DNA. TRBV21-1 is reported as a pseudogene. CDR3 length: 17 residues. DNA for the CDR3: TGTGCCAGCAGAGGTTTTCAGGGGGCTGGGGCCCTGTACGAGCAGTACTTC. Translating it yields CASRGFQGAGALYEQYF.

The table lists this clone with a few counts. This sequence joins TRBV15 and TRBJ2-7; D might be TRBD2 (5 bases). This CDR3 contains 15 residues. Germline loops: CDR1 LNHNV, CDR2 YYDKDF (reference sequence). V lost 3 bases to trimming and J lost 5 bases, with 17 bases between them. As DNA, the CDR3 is TGTGCCACCAGCAGGGCGGTTGTTGGAGGCCACGAGCAGTACTTC. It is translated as CATSRAVVGGHEQYF.

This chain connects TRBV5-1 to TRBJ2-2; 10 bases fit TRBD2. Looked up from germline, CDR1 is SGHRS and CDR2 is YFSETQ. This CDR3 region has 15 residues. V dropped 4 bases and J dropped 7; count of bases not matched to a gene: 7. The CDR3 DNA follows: TGCGCCAGCAGCCCCGCTAGCGGGGGTATCGGGGAGCTGTTTTTT. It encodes CASSPASGGIGELFF. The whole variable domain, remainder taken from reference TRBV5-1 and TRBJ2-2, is KAGVTQTPRYLIKTRGQQVTLSCSPISGHRSVSWYQQTPGQGLQFLFEYFSETQRNKGNFPGRFSGRQFSNSRSEMNVSTLELGDSALYLCASSPASGGIGELFFGEGSRLTVL.

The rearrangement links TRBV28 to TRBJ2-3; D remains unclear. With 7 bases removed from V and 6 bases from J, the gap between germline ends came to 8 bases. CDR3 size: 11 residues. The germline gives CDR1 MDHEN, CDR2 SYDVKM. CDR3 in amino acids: CASTSSDTQYF. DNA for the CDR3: TGTGCCAGCACCTCGTCCGATACGCAGTATTTT.

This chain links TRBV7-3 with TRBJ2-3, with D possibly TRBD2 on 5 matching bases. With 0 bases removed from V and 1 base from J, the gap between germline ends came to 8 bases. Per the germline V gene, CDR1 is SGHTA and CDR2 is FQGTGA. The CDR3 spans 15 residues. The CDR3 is CASSLTRDGTDTQYF. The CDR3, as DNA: TGTGCCAGCAGCTTAACCCGGGATGGCACAGATACGCAGTATTTT.

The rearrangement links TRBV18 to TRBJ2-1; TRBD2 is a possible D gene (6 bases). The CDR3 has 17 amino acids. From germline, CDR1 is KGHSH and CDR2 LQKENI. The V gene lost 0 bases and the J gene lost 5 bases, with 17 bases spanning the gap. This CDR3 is CASSPPLGWGVDNEQFF. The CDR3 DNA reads TGTGCCAGCTCACCACCTTTAGGATGGGGGGTGGACAATGAGCAGTTCTTC.

Written as DNA, the CDR3 is TGTGCCAGCAGTGACGAGGGTTGGGAGACCCAGTACTTC. Translated, it gives CASSDEGWETQYF. J is TRBJ2-5 and V is TRBV2; possible D gene TRBD2, 5 bases. The length of the CDR3 is 13 residues. Looked up from germline, CDR1 is SNHLY and CDR2 is FYNNEI. Trimming pared 3 bases from V and 5 bases from J, leaving 10 bases between.

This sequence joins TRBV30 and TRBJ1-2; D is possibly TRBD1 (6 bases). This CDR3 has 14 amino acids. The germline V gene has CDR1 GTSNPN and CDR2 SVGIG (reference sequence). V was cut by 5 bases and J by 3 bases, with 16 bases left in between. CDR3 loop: CAWSGGEGDYGYTF. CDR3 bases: TGTGCCTGGTCTGGAGGGGAGGGGGACTATGGCTACACCTTC. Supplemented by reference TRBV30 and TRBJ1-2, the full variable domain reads SQTIHQWPATLVQPVGSPLSLECTVEGTSNPNLYWYRQAAGRGLQLLFYSVGIGQISSEVPQNLSASRPQDRQFILSSKKLLLSDSGFYLCAWSGGEGDYGYTFGSGTRLTVV.

The CDR3 sequence is CAWSPGTGGSGNTIYF. The CDR3 coding sequence is TGTGCCTGGAGTCCTGGGACAGGGGGCTCTGGAAACACCATATATTTT. The chain joins TRBV30 to TRBJ1-3; 11 bases map to TRBD1. This CDR3 is built from 16 residues. Germline loops: CDR1 GTSNPN, CDR2 SVGIG (reference sequence). V lost 2 bases, J lost 0 bases, and 3 bases stayed unmatched.

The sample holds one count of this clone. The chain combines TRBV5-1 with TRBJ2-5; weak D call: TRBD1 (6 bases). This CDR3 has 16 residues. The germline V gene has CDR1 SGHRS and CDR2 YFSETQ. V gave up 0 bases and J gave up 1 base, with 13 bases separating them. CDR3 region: CASSLGTAAIQETQYF. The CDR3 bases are TGCGCCAGCAGCTTGGGGACAGCCGCCATCCAAGAGACCCAGTACTTC.

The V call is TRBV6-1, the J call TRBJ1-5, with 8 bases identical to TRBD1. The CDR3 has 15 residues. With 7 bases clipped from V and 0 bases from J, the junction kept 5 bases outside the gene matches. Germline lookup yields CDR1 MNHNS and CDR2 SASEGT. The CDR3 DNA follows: TGTGCCAGCATCAACGGACAGGGTAGCAATCAGCCCCAGCATTTT. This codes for CASINGQGSNQPQHF.

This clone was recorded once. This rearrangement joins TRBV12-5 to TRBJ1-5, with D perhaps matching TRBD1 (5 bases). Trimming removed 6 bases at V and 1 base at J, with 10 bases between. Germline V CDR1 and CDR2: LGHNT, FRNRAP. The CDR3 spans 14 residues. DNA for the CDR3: TGTGCTAGTGGCCCCGACAGAAGCAATCAGCCCCAGCATTTT. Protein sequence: CASGPDRSNQPQHF.

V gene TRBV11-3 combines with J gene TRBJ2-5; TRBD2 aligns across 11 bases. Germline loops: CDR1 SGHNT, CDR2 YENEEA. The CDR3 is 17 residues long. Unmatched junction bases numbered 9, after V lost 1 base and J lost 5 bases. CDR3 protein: CASSLGTGLAGRETQYF. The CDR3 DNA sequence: TGTGCCAGCAGCTTAGGAACAGGACTAGCGGGTCGGGAGACCCAGTACTTC.

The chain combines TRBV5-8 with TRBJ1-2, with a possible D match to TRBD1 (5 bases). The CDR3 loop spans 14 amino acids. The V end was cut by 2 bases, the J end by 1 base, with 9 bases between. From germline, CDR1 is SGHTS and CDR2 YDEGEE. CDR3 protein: CASSFWGDNYGYTF. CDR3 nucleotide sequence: TGTGCCAGCAGCTTCTGGGGGGATAACTATGGCTACACCTTC. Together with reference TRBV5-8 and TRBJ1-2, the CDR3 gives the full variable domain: EAGVTQSPTHLIKTRGQQATLRCSPISGHTSVYWYQQALGLGLQFLLWYDEGEERNRGNFPPRFSGRQFPNYSSELNVNALELEDSALYLCASSFWGDNYGYTFGSGTRLTVV.

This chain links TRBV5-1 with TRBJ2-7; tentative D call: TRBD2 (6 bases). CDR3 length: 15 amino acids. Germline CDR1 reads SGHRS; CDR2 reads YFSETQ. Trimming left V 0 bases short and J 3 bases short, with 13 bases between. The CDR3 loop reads CASSLVAEGLYEQYF. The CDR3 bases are TGCGCCAGCAGCTTGGTAGCGGAGGGCCTCTACGAGCAGTACTTC.

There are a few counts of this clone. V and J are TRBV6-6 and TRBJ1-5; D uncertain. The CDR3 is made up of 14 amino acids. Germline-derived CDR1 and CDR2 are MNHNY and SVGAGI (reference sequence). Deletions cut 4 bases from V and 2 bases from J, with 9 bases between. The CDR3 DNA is TGTGCCAGCAGTTCCCGCCCAGGCAATCAGCCCCAGCATTTT. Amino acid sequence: CASSSRPGNQPQHF.

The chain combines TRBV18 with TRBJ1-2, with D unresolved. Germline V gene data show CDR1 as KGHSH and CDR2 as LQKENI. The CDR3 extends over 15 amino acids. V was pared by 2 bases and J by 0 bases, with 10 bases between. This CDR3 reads CASSPFRGPNYGYTF. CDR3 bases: TGTGCCAGCTCACCATTCAGAGGCCCTAACTATGGCTACACCTTC.

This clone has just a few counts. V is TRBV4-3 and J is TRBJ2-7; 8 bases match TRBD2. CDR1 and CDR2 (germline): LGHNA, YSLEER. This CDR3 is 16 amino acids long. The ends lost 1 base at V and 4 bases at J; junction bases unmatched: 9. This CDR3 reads CASSQASKSGSYEQYF. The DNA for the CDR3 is TGCGCCAGCAGCCAAGCCTCCAAAAGCGGGAGTTACGAGCAGTACTTC.

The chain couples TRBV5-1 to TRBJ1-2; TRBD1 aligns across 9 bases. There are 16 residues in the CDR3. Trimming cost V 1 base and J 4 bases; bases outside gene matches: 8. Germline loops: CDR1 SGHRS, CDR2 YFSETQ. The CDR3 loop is CASSLTAGTGSYGYTF. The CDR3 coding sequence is TGCGCCAGCAGCTTGACAGCTGGGACAGGGTCCTATGGCTACACCTTC.

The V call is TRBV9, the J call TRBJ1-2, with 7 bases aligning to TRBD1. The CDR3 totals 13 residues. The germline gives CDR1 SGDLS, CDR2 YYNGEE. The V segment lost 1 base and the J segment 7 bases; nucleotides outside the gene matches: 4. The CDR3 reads CASSVKAGGGYTF. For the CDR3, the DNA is TGTGCCAGCAGCGTAAAGGCAGGGGGTGGCTACACCTTC.

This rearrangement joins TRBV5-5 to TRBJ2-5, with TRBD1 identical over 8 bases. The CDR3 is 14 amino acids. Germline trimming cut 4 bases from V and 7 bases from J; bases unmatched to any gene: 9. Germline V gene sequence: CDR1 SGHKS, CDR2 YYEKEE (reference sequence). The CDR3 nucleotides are TGTGCCAGCAGCCTGACAGGGGATGTGGTGACCCAGTACTTC. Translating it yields CASSLTGDVVTQYF.

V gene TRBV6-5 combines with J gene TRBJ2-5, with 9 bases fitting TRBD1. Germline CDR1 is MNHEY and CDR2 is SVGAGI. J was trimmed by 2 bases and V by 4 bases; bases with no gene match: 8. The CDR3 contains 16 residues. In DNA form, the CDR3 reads TGTGCCAGCAGTTTCGGGACAGGGTATCGTCAAGAGACCCAGTACTTC. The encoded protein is CASSFGTGYRQETQYF.

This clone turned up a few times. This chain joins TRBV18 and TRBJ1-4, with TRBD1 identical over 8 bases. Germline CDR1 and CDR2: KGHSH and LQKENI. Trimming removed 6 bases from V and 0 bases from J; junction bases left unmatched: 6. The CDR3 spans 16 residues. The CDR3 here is CASSRGQGATNEKLFF. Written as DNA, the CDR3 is TGTGCCAGCTCGCGCGGACAGGGAGCAACTAATGAAAAACTGTTTTTT.

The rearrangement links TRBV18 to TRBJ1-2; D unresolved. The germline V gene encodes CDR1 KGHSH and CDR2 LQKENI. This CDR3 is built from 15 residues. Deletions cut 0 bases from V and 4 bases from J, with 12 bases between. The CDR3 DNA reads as TGTGCCAGCTCACCACCGGCGGGAGCGGTCTATGGCTACACCTTC. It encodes CASSPPAGAVYGYTF.

As DNA, the CDR3 is TGTGCCAGCAGCTCAAGACATTACACTGAAGCTTTCTTT. Amino acids: CASSSRHYTEAFF. This chain links TRBV11-2 with TRBJ1-1, with D unclear. The ends were cut back, 4 bases at V and 3 bases at J, with 9 bases in the middle. Germline CDR1 reads SGHAT; CDR2 reads FQNNGV. This CDR3 is built from 13 residues.

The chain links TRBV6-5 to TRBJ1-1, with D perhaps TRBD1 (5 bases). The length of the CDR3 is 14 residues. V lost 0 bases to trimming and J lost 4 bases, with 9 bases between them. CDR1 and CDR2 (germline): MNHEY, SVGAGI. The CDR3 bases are TGTGCCAGCAGTTACTCGTTGGGGGGCACTGAAGCTTTCTTT. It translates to CASSYSLGGTEAFF.